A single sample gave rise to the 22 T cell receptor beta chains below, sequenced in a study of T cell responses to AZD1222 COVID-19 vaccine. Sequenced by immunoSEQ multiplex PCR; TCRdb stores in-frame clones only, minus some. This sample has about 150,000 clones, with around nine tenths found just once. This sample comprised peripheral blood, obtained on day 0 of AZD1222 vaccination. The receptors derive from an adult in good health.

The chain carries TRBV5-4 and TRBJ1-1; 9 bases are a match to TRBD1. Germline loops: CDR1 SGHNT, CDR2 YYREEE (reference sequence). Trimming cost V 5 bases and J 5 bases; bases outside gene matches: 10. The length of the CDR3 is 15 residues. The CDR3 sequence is CASSWDRAVGTEAFF. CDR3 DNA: TGTGCCAGCAGTTGGGACAGGGCGGTGGGGACTGAAGCTTTCTTT.

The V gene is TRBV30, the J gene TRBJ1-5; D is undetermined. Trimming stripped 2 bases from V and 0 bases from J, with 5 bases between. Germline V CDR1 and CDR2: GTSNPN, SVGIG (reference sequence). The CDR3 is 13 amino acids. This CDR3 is CAWSRSSNQPQHF. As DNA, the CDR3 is TGTGCCTGGAGTAGATCTAGCAATCAGCCCCAGCATTTT.

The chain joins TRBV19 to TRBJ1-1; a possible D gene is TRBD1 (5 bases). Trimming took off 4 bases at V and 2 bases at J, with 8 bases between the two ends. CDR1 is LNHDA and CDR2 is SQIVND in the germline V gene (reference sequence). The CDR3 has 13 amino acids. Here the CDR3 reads CASSTGLNTEAFF. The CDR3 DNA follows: TGTGCCAGTAGTACGGGGCTTAACACTGAAGCTTTCTTT.

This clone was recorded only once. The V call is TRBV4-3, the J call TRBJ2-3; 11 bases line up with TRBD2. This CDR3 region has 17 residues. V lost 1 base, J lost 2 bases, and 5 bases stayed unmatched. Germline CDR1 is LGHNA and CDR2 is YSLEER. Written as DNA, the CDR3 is TGCGCCAGCAGCCAAGGTGCTAGCGGGGGGCACACAGATACGCAGTATTTT. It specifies CASSQGASGGHTDTQYF.

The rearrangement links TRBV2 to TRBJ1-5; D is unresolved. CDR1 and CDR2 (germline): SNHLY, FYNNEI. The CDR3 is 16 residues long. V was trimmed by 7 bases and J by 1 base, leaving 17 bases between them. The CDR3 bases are TGTGCCAGCACCGGGCCTCCGGGTAGAAGCAATCAGCCCCAGCATTTT. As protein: CASTGPPGRSNQPQHF.

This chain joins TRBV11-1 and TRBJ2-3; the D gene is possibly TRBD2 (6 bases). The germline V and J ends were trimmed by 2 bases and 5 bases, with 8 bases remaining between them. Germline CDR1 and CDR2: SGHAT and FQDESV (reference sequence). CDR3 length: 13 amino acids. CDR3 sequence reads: CASSLRDLDTQYF. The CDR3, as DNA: TGTGCCAGCAGCTTACGGGACTTAGATACGCAGTATTTT.

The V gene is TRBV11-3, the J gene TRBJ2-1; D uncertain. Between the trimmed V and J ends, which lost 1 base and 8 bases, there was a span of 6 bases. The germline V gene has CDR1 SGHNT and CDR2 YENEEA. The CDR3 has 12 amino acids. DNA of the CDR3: TGTGCCAGCAGCTTAGCATCAGATGAGCAGTTCTTC. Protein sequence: CASSLASDEQFF.

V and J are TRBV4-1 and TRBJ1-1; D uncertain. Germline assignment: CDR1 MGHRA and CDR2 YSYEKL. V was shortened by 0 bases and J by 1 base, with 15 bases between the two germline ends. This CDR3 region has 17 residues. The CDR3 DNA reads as TGCGCCAGCAGCCAAGAGGGTTTCGCAGGCCGGAACACTGAAGCTTTCTTT. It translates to CASSQEGFAGRNTEAFF.

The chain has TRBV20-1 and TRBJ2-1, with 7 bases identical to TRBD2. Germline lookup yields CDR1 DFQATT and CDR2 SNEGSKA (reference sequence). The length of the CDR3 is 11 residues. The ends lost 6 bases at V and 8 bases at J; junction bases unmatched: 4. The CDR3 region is CSATRGDEQFF. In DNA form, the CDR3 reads TGCAGTGCCACACGGGGGGATGAGCAGTTCTTC.

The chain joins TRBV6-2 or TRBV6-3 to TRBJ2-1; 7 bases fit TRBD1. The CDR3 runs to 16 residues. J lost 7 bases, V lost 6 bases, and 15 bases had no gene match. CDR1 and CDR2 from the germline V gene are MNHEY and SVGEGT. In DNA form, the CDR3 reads TGTGCCAGCAGCCCAATTGGGAGACAGGGAAGAAATGAGCAGTTCTTC. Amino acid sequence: CASSPIGRQGRNEQFF.

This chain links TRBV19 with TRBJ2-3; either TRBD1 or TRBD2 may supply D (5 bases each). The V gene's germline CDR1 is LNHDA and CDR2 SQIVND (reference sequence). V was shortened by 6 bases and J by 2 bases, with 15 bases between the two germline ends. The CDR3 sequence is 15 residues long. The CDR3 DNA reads TGTGCCAGTAGGGCGGCAGGGACGATCACAGATACGCAGTATTTT. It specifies CASRAAGTITDTQYF.

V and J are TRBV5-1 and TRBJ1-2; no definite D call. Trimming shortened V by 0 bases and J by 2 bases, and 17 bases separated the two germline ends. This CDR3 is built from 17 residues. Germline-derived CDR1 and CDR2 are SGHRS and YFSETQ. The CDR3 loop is CASSLGVVTGMNYGYTF. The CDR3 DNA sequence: TGCGCCAGCAGCTTGGGGGTCGTGACGGGCATGAACTATGGCTACACCTTC.

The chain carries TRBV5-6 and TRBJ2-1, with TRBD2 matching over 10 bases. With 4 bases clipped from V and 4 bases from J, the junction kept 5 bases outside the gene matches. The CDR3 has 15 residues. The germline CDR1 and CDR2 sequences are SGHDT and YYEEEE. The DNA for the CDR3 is TGTGCCAGCAGCCTACTAGCGGGACTATACAATGAGCAGTTCTTC. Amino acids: CASSLLAGLYNEQFF.

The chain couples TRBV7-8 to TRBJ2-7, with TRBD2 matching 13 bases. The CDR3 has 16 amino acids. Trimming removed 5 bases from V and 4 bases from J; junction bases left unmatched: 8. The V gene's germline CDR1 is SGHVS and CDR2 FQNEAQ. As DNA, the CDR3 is TGTGCCAGCAGCCCTCGGACTAGCGGGAGTGGGTACGAGCAGTACTTC. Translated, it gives CASSPRTSGSGYEQYF.

The CDR3 coding sequence is TGTGCCAGCAGCCCCTCGGGGTTAAATGAGCAGTTCTTC. Residues: CASSPSGLNEQFF. The chain links TRBV11-3 to TRBJ2-1, with a tentative D call TRBD2 (5 bases). There are 13 residues in the CDR3. Germline V gives CDR1 SGHNT, CDR2 YENEEA. V was shortened by 5 bases and J by 7 bases, with 12 bases between the two germline ends.

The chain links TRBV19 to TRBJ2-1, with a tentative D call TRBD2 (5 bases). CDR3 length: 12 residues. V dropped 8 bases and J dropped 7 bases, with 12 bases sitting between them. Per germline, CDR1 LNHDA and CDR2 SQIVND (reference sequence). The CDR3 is CASGGSGNEQFF. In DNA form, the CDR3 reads TGTGCCAGTGGCGGTTCGGGAAATGAGCAGTTCTTC.

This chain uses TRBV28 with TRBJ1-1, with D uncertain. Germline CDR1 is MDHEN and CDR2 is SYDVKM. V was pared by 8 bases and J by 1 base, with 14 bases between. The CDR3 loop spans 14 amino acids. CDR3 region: CASGPGWRNTEAFF. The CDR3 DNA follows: TGTGCCAGCGGTCCGGGCTGGAGGAACACTGAAGCTTTCTTT.

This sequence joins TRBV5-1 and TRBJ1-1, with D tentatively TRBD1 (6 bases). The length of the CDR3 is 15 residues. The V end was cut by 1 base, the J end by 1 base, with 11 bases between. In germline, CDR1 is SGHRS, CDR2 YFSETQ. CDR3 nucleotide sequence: TGCGCCAGCAGCTTGAGCACAGGGCCGAACACTGAAGCTTTCTTT. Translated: CASSLSTGPNTEAFF. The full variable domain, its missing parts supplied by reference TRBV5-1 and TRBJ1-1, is KAGVTQTPRYLIKTRGQQVTLSCSPISGHRSVSWYQQTPGQGLQFLFEYFSETQRNKGNFPGRFSGRQFSNSRSEMNVSTLELGDSALYLCASSLSTGPNTEAFFGQGTRLTVV.

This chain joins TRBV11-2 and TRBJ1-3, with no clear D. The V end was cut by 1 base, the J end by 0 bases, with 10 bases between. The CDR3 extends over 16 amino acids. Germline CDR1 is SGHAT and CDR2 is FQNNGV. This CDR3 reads CASSLAPASSGNTIYF. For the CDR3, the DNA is TGTGCCAGCAGCTTAGCCCCAGCCTCCTCTGGAAACACCATATATTTT.

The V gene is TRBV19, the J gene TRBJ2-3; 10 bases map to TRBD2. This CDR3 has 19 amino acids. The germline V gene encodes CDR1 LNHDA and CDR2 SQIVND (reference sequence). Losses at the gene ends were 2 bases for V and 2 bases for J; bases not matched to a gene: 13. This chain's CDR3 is CASSILWSSGRGPTDTQYF. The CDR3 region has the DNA TGTGCCAGTAGTATACTCTGGTCTAGCGGGAGAGGACCCACAGATACGCAGTATTTT.

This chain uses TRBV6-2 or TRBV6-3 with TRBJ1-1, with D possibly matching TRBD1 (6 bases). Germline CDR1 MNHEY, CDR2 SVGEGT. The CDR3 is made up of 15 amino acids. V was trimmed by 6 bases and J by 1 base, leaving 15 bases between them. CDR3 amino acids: CASSPPQQGNTEAFF. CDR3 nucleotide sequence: TGTGCCAGCAGCCCCCCCCAACAGGGGAACACTGAAGCTTTCTTT.

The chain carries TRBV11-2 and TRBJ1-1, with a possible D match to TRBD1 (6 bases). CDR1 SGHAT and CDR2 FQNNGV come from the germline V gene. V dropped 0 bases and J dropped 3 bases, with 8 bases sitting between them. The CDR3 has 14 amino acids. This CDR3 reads CASSLDGQYTEAFF. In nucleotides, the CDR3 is TGTGCCAGCAGCTTAGACGGACAGTACACTGAAGCTTTCTTT.